In this sample, the clone carrying this T cell receptor (beta chain) turned up a few times. Antigen: not known. The data were produced by immunoSEQ multiplex PCR, yet TCRdb's version contains in-frame clones alone and is incomplete. The sample holds about 240,000 clones; about 86% are singletons and the top ten take roughly 1.2%. These data come from a study of cytomegalovirus exposure and HLA in healthy donors. As for the study in general: The platform used for the 120 validation repertoires matched that of the approximately 670 first-cohort repertoires, a later analysis reported. Study-level results: The study flagged around 150 TCR beta chains as cytomegalovirus-associated. The TCR clusters that emerged in the first cohort tended, a later analysis found, to co-occur in the 95 to 150 validation repertoires. The majority of TCR sequences were rare, yet some public TCRs appeared in many donors.

CDR1 ENHRY and CDR2 SYGVKD come from the germline V gene. CDR3 length: 13 residues. The V and J ends lost 7 bases and 6 bases, in that order; junction bases with no gene match: 8. The sample taken for sequencing was PBMCs. The sequence was obtained from a woman in her thirties in good health and CMV-seropositive. This sequence joins TRBV10-3 and TRBJ1-1; TRBD1 matches 7 bases. Here the CDR3 reads CAITDRVSAEAFF. CDR3 sequence (DNA): TGTGCCATCACCGACAGGGTGTCTGCTGAAGCTTTCTTT.